Following are 32 T cell receptor beta chains from one sample sequenced in a study of shared clonotypes between healthy human individuals. The assay was immunoSEQ multiplex PCR, and TCRdb's table has in-frame clones only and misses some. In the table there are fewer than 1.8 million clones, approximately 98.5% of which are singletons. The sequencing input was naive CD4+ T cells sorted from blood. The subset is: CD45RA+ positively selected. The receptors come from a man aged 30-40 years in good health.

This chain uses TRBV7-8 with TRBJ2-1; 8 bases are shared with TRBD2. There are 18 residues in the CDR3. Germline V gene sequence: CDR1 SGHVS, CDR2 FQNEAQ. J was trimmed by 0 bases and V by 1 base; bases with no gene match: 8. For the CDR3, the DNA is TGTGCCAGCAGCTTAGGTGTAGGGACTAGAGTCTCCTACAATGAGCAGTTCTTC. This gives the protein CASSLGVGTRVSYNEQFF.

The chain carries TRBV4-3 and TRBJ2-1; 8 bases map to TRBD2. Trimming cost V 5 bases and J 7 bases; bases outside gene matches: 10. Germline loops: CDR1 LGHNA, CDR2 YSLEER. This CDR3 has 15 residues. The CDR3 protein is CASSNGAGGSNEQFF. The CDR3 DNA reads as TGCGCCAGCAGCAACGGGGCGGGAGGATCGAATGAGCAGTTCTTC.

The V call is TRBV5-1, the J call TRBJ1-5; D is uncertain. The CDR3 is 15 amino acids. In germline, CDR1 is SGHRS, CDR2 YFSETQ. V lost 4 bases and J lost 1, with 12 bases in between. The CDR3, as DNA: TGCGCCAGCAGCCCCGGGAGCGTAAGCAATCAGCCCCAGCATTTT. This translates into CASSPGSVSNQPQHF.

V is TRBV7-2 and J is TRBJ2-4; D unresolved. This CDR3 spans 15 amino acids. The germline CDR1 and CDR2 sequences are SGHTA and FQGNSA. V dropped 1 base and J dropped 3 bases, with 10 bases sitting between them. CDR3 region: CASSLGGPGKNIQYF. In nucleotides, the CDR3 is TGTGCCAGCAGCTTAGGGGGTCCTGGCAAAAACATTCAGTACTTC.

The rearrangement links TRBV15 to TRBJ1-4; D may be TRBD1 (6 bases). The CDR3 runs 15 residues. The germline V and J ends were trimmed by 1 base and 13 bases, with 19 bases remaining between them. Germline values: CDR1 LNHNV, CDR2 YYDKDF (reference sequence). CDR3 bases: TGTGCCACCAGCAGAGCTCCCGGGGGGGGGCCGCGACTGTTTTTT. It specifies CATSRAPGGGPRLFF.

The chain recombines TRBV28 with TRBJ2-7; no firm D call. The CDR3 extends over 14 amino acids. The germline V gene encodes CDR1 MDHEN and CDR2 SYDVKM. V dropped 7 bases and J dropped 2 bases, with 15 bases sitting between them. The CDR3 sequence is CASTPDGSTYEQYF. The CDR3, as DNA: TGTGCCAGCACCCCGGACGGATCGACCTACGAGCAGTACTTC.

The chain's CDR3 is CASSYSSGANVLTF. The CDR3 DNA sequence: TGTGCCAGCAGCTATAGCTCTGGGGCCAACGTCCTGACTTTC. The V and J genes are TRBV7-6 and TRBJ2-6; D unresolved. Germline CDR1 SGHVS, CDR2 FNYEAQ. This CDR3 is built from 14 residues. The ends were cut back, 4 bases at V and 0 bases at J, with 4 bases in the middle.

The rearrangement links TRBV19 to TRBJ2-1; no clear D. This CDR3 region has 11 residues. The germline V and J ends were trimmed by 6 bases and 5 bases, with 5 bases remaining between them. CDR1 is LNHDA and CDR2 is SQIVND in the germline V gene (reference sequence). The CDR3 reads CASRWNNEQFF. For the CDR3, the DNA is TGTGCCAGTAGATGGAACAATGAGCAGTTCTTC.

The rearrangement links TRBV6-5 to TRBJ1-1; 8 positions match TRBD1. The J segment lost 4 bases and the V segment lost 3 bases, leaving 1 base of the junction unmatched. The germline CDR1 and CDR2 sequences are MNHEY and SVGAGI. This CDR3 region has 13 residues. The CDR3 DNA sequence: TGTGCCAGCAGTTATACAGGGGGCACTGAAGCTTTCTTT. It codes for CASSYTGGTEAFF.

The J gene is TRBJ2-1, the V gene TRBV9; D not certain. The germline V gene has CDR1 SGDLS and CDR2 YYNGEE. V dropped 0 bases and J dropped 4 bases, with 11 bases sitting between them. The CDR3 has 15 residues. For the CDR3, the DNA is TGTGCCAGCAGCGTAGCTTCGTCGGCGTACAATGAGCAGTTCTTC. Translation: CASSVASSAYNEQFF.

This chain connects TRBV7-6 to TRBJ2-5; D gene ambiguous. Matching the DNA end better, TRBJ2-7 makes the J call doubtful. CDR1 SGHVS and CDR2 FNYEAQ come from the germline V gene. The CDR3 loop spans 13 amino acids. The CDR3 protein is CASSLGKSYEQYF. The CDR3 nucleotides read TGTGCCAGCAGCTTAGGGAAGTCCTACGAGCAGTACTTC.

V and J are TRBV6-5 and TRBJ1-2; a possible D gene is TRBD1 (6 bases). V dropped 6 bases and J dropped 3 bases, with 14 bases sitting between them. Germline V gene data show CDR1 as MNHEY and CDR2 as SVGAGI. The CDR3 covers 14 residues. This chain's CDR3 is CASSPRQEDYGYTF. The CDR3 bases are TGTGCCAGCAGCCCTAGACAGGAAGACTATGGCTACACCTTC.

The J gene is TRBJ2-7, the V gene TRBV9, with 9 bases fitting TRBD2. Germline values: CDR1 SGDLS, CDR2 YYNGEE. The CDR3 loop spans 16 amino acids. With 0 bases clipped from V and 7 bases from J, the junction kept 11 bases outside the gene matches. CDR3 residues: CASSVATGSGRWEQYF. The CDR3 DNA reads TGTGCCAGCAGCGTAGCTACAGGTAGCGGGAGATGGGAGCAGTACTTC.

The genes are TRBV28 and TRBJ2-5, with D perhaps TRBD2 (6 bases). Trimming removed 2 bases at V and 4 bases at J, with 20 bases between. Germline CDR1 and CDR2: MDHEN and SYDVKM. This CDR3 has 17 amino acids. The CDR3 nucleotides are TGTGCCAGCAGTTTACGAGGACTCCGGGGGAGAGGAGAGACCCAGTACTTC. It is translated as CASSLRGLRGRGETQYF.

This clone has just one count. The gene calls are TRBV6-5 and TRBJ2-2; D is possibly TRBD2 (6 bases). Germline V CDR1 and CDR2: MNHEY, SVGAGI. This CDR3 has 14 residues. V shed 5 bases and J shed 0 bases, with 7 bases lying between them. This CDR3 reads CASSGGTNTGELFF. The CDR3 coding sequence is TGTGCCAGCAGTGGCGGGACGAACACCGGGGAGCTGTTTTTT.

The J gene is TRBJ1-2, the V gene TRBV13; no reliable D call. This CDR3 has 13 residues. The V end was cut by 5 bases, the J end by 1 base, with 8 bases between. CDR1 is PRHDT and CDR2 is FYEKMQ in the germline V gene (reference sequence). CDR3 DNA: TGTGCCAGCAGCCCTGGGAATAACTATGGCTACACCTTC. Translated: CASSPGNNYGYTF. Together with reference TRBV13 and TRBJ1-2, the CDR3 gives the full variable domain: AAGVIQSPRHLIKEKRETATLKCYPIPRHDTVYWYQQGPGQDPQFLISFYEKMQSDKGSIPDRFSAQQFSDYHSELNMSSLELGDSALYFCASSPGNNYGYTFGSGTRLTVV.

V gene TRBV10-1 combines with J gene TRBJ2-7; D is perhaps TRBD2 (5 bases). Germline V gene sequence: CDR1 WNHNN, CDR2 SYGVQD (reference sequence). Trimming stripped 10 bases from V and 0 bases from J, with 19 bases between. There are 15 residues in the CDR3. In DNA, the CDR3 is TGCGCCACTAGCCCCGGTGGGTTCCCCTCCTACGAGCAGTACTTC. As protein: CATSPGGFPSYEQYF.

The chain combines TRBV5-1 with TRBJ2-1, with 7 bases fitting TRBD2. The CDR3 covers 13 residues. V shed 0 bases, J shed 12 bases, and the junction held 6 bases outside the gene matches. Germline V CDR1 and CDR2: SGHRS, YFSETQ. The CDR3 region is CASSLVQTGGQFF. The CDR3 DNA is TGCGCCAGCAGCTTGGTTCAGACGGGAGGGCAGTTCTTC.

V usage is TRBV7-2 and J usage is TRBJ2-3; 8 bases fit TRBD1. The CDR3 length is 15 residues. Germline trimming cut 2 bases from V and 4 bases from J; bases unmatched to any gene: 5. CDR1 SGHTA and CDR2 FQGNSA come from the germline V gene. The CDR3, as DNA: TGTGCCAGCAGCTTAAATAGACAGGGGTCAGATACGCAGTATTTT. Protein: CASSLNRQGSDTQYF.

The chain is built from TRBV5-1 and TRBJ1-3; 8 bases align to TRBD1. V lost 4 bases, J lost 4 bases, and 4 bases stayed unmatched. CDR3 size: 14 residues. Germline values: CDR1 SGHRS, CDR2 YFSETQ. In nucleotides, the CDR3 is TGCGCCAGCAGCCCTCGGACAGGGGGAAACACCATATATTTT. Its translation: CASSPRTGGNTIYF.

This clone was detected once. V is TRBV4-3 and J is TRBJ2-1; TRBD2 aligns across 7 bases. CDR1 is LGHNA and CDR2 is YSLEER in the germline V gene. V lost 0 bases and J lost 8; bases outside the gene matches: 10. The CDR3 runs to 16 residues. The DNA for the CDR3 is TGCGCCAGCAGCCAAGATGAGGTGGCGGGAGTGGATGAGCAGTTCTTC. Encoded protein: CASSQDEVAGVDEQFF.

The rearrangement joins TRBV14 to TRBJ1-1, with 7 bases lining up with TRBD1. V gave up 6 bases and J gave up 4 bases; unmatched junction bases: 5. Germline loops: CDR1 SGHDN, CDR2 FVKESK. This CDR3 is 13 amino acids long. The chain's CDR3 is CASRETGITEAFF. CDR3 coding DNA: TGTGCCAGCAGGGAGACAGGGATCACTGAAGCTTTCTTT.

This clone was recorded once. The genes are TRBV29-1 and TRBJ2-2; TRBD1 aligns across 7 bases. V shed 7 bases and J 4 bases; nucleotides not matched to a gene: 3. CDR1 and CDR2 from the germline V gene are SQVTM and ANQGSEA. The length of the CDR3 is 12 residues. As DNA, the CDR3 is TGCAGCGGCCACAGGGGCACCGGGGAGCTGTTTTTT. This sequence encodes CSGHRGTGELFF.

This clone was observed a single time. V gene TRBV5-4 combines with J gene TRBJ2-7, with 7 bases aligning to TRBD1. The CDR3 extends over 12 amino acids. Trimming cost V 3 bases and J 3 bases; bases outside gene matches: 0. From germline, CDR1 is SGHNT and CDR2 YYREEE (reference sequence). The CDR3 loop reads CASSYRGYEQYF. The CDR3 nucleotides read TGTGCCAGCAGCTACAGGGGCTACGAGCAGTACTTC.

The chain couples TRBV6-1 to TRBJ2-7; perhaps TRBD2 as D (6 bases). This CDR3 comprises 14 residues. Trimming cost V 6 bases and J 1 base, with 13 bases left between them. From germline, CDR1 is MNHNS and CDR2 SASEGT. CDR3 in amino acids: CASRDRGLSYEQYF. The CDR3 DNA follows: TGTGCCAGCAGAGATCGGGGACTTTCCTACGAGCAGTACTTC.

The rearrangement uses TRBV30 and TRBJ2-7, with 7 bases fitting TRBD2. This CDR3 has 17 residues. From germline, CDR1 is GTSNPN and CDR2 SVGIG (reference sequence). V lost 0 bases, J lost 0 bases, and 11 bases stayed unmatched. CDR3 nucleotides: TGTGCCTGGAGTGTACTAGGACATTGGACTAGCTCCTACGAGCAGTACTTC. Its protein product is CAWSVLGHWTSSYEQYF.

CDR3 DNA: TGTGCCACGGCAGGAATTGATTACACAGATACGCAGTATTTT. Translation: CATAGIDYTDTQYF. The chain employs TRBV5-4 and TRBJ2-3; D uncertain. The length of the CDR3 is 14 residues. Between the trimmed V and J ends, which lost 9 bases and 2 bases, there was a span of 16 bases. The germline gives CDR1 SGHNT, CDR2 YYREEE (reference sequence).

This rearrangement joins TRBV14 to TRBJ1-2, with no clear D. V lost 4 bases to trimming and J lost 8 bases, with 11 bases between them. This CDR3 has 12 amino acids. From germline, CDR1 is SGHDN and CDR2 FVKESK. The CDR3 bases are TGTGCCAGCAGCCTCCGTCGGAAGGGCTACACCTTC. Amino acid sequence: CASSLRRKGYTF.

V is TRBV6-5 and J is TRBJ1-1; no clear D gene. The CDR3 loop spans 15 amino acids. Trimming took 1 base from V and 2 from J, leaving 11 bases between them. CDR1 and CDR2 from the germline V gene are MNHEY and SVGAGI. For the CDR3, the DNA is TGTGCCAGCAGTTACTTCCCAGCCATTAACACTGAAGCTTTCTTT. Its protein is CASSYFPAINTEAFF.

V and J are TRBV10-3 and TRBJ2-1; TRBD1 is a possible D gene (5 bases). Germline CDR1 reads ENHRY; CDR2 reads SYGVKD. V lost 10 bases and J 0 bases, leaving 16 bases between the germline ends. The CDR3 sequence is 15 residues long. The chain's CDR3 is CATRVGGASYNEQFF. The CDR3, as DNA: TGTGCCACCCGAGTGGGTGGGGCCTCCTACAATGAGCAGTTCTTC.

With respect to this clone: At the DNA level, this CDR3 is encoded by other sequences in the same sample as well. The J gene is TRBJ2-6, the V gene TRBV14; D is ambiguous. CDR1 and CDR2 from the germline V gene are SGHDN and FVKESK. V was pared by 4 bases and J by 1 base, with 2 bases between. CDR3 length: 13 amino acids. The CDR3 sequence is CASSRSGANVLTF. CDR3 sequence (DNA): TGTGCCAGCAGCCGGTCTGGGGCCAACGTCCTGACTTTC.

The chain carries TRBV7-9 and TRBJ1-4; D is undetermined. The CDR3 contains 14 residues. With 5 bases removed from V and 0 bases from J, the gap between germline ends came to 7 bases. The germline V gene encodes CDR1 SEHNR and CDR2 FQNEAQ (reference sequence). The CDR3 region has the DNA TGTGCCAGCAGCACGATTGCAACTAATGAAAAACTGTTTTTT. It encodes CASSTIATNEKLFF.